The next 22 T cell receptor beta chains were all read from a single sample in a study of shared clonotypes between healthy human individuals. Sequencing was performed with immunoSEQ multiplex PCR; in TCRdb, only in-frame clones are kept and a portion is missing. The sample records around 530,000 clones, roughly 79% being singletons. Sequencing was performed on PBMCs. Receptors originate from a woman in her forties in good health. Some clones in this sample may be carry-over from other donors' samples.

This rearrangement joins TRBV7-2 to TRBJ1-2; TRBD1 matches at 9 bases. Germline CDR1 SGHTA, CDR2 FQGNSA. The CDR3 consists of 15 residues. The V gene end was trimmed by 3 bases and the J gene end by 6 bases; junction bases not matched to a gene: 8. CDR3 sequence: CASSFWGDRVDGYTF. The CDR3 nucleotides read TGTGCCAGCAGCTTTTGGGGGGACAGGGTTGATGGCTACACCTTC.

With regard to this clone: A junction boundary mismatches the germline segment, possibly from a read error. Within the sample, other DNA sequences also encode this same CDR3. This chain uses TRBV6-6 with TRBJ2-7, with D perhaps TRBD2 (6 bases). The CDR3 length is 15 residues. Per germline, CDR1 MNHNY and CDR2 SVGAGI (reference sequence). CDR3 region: CASSSSGLSSYEQYF. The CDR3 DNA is TGTGCCAGCAGTTCAAGCGGGCTAAGCTCCTACGAGCAATACTTC.

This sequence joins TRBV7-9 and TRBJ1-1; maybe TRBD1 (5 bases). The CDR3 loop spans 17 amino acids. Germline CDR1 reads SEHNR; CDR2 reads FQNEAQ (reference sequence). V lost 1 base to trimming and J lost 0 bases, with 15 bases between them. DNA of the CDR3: TGTGCCAGCAGCTTAGTCCGTGGGACGGCAATGAACACTGAAGCTTTCTTT. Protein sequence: CASSLVRGTAMNTEAFF.

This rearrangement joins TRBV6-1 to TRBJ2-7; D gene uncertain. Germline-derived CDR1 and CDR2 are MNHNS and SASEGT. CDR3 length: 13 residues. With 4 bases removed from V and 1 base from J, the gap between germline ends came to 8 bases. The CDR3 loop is CASSADLSYEQYF. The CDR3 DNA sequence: TGTGCCAGCAGTGCGGATCTTTCCTACGAGCAGTACTTC.

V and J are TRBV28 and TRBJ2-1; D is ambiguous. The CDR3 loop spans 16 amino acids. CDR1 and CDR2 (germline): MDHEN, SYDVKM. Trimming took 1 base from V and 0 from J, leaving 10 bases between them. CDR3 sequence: CASSLLAPSSYNEQFF. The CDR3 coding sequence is TGTGCCAGCAGTTTATTAGCACCGAGCTCCTACAATGAGCAGTTCTTC.

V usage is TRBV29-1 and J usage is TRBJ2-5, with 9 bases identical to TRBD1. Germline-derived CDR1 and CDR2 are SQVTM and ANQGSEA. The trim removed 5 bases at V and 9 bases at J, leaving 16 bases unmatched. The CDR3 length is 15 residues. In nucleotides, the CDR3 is TGCAGCGTTCCACCCGGGACAGGGAATGTCCGATCCCAGTACTTC. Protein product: CSVPPGTGNVRSQYF. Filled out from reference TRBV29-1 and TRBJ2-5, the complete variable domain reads SAVISQKPSRDICQRGTSLTIQCQVDSQVTMMFWYRQQPGQSLTLIATANQGSEATYESGFVIDKFPISRPNLTFSTLTVSNMSPEDSSIYLCSVPPGTGNVRSQYFGPGTRLLVL.

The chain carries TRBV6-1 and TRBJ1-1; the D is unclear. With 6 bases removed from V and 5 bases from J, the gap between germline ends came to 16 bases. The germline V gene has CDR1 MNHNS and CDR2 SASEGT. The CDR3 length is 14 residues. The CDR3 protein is CASRVMDRRTEAFF. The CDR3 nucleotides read TGTGCCAGCAGGGTAATGGACCGGAGAACTGAAGCTTTCTTT.

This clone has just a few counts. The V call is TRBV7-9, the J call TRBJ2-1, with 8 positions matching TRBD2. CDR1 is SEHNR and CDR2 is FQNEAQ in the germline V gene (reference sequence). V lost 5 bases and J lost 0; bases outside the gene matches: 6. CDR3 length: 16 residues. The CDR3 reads CASSTYSGSSYNEQFF. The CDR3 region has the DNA TGTGCCAGCAGCACGTACAGCGGGAGCTCCTACAATGAGCAGTTCTTC.

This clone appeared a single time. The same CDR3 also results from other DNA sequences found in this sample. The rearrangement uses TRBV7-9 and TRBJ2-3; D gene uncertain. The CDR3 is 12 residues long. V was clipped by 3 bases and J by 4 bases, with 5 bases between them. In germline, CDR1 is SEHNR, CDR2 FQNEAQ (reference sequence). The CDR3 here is CASSLDADTQYF. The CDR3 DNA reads TGTGCCAGCAGCTTGGACGCAGATACGCAGTATTTT. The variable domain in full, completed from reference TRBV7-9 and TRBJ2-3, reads DTGVSQNPRHKITKRGQNVTFRCDPISEHNRLYWYRQTLGQGPEFLTYFQNEAQLEKSRLLSDRFSAERPKGSFSTLEIQRTEQGDSAMYLCASSLDADTQYFGPGTRLTVL.

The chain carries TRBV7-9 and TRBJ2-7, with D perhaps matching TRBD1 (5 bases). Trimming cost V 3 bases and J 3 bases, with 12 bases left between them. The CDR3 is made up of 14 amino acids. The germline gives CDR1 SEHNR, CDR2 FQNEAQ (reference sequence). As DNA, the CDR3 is TGTGCCAGCAGCTTTGAGCAGGGTCTCTACGAGCAGTACTTC. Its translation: CASSFEQGLYEQYF.

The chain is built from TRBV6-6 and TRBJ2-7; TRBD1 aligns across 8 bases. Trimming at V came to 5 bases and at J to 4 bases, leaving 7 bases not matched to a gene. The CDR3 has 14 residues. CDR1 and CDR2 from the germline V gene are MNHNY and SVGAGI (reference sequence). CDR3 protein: CASSSGQGVYEQYF. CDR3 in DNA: TGTGCCAGCAGTAGTGGACAGGGCGTTTACGAGCAGTACTTC.

This chain's CDR3 is CSVPPWYKMFWGQPQHF. CDR3 sequence (DNA): TGCAGCGTCCCACCCTGGTATAAGATGTTCTGGGGACAGCCCCAGCATTTT. This chain links TRBV29-1 with TRBJ1-5; D is uncertain. The CDR3 extends over 17 amino acids. The germline V and J ends were trimmed by 6 bases and 7 bases, with 28 bases remaining between them. Germline CDR1 reads SQVTM; CDR2 reads ANQGSEA.

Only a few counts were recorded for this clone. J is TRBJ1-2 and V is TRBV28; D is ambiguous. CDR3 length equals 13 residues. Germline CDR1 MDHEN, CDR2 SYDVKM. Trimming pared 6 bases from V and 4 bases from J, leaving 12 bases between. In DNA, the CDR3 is TGTGCCAGCAGCCCCGGGAAGGCCTATGGCTACACCTTC. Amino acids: CASSPGKAYGYTF.

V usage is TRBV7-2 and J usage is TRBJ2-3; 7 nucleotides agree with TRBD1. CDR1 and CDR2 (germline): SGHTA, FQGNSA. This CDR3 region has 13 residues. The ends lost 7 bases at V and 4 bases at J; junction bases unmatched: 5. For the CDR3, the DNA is TGTGCCAGCACCCAGGGGGTTTCAGATACGCAGTATTTT. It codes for CASTQGVSDTQYF.

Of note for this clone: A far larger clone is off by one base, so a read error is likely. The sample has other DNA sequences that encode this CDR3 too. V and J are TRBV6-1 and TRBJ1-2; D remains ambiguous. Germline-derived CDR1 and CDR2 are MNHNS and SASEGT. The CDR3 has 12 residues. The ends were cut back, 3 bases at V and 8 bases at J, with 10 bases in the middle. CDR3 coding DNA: TGTGCCAGCAGTGAGGCTGGCCGGGGCTACACCTTC. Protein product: CASSEAGRGYTF.

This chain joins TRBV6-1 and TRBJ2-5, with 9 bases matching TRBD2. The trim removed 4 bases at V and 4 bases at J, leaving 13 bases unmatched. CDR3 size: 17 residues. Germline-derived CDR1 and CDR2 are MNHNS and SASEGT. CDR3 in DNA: TGTGCCAGCAGTGGGGCTAGCGGGACGGGTCTGAGAGAGACCCAGTACTTC. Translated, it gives CASSGASGTGLRETQYF.

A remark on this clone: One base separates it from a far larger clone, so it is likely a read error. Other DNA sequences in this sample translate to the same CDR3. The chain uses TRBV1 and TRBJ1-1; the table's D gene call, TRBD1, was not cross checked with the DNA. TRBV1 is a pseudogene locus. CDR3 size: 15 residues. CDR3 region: CTSSQEDRENTEAFF. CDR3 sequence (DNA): TGCACTAGCAGCCAAGAAGACAGGGAGAACACTGAAGCTTTCTTT.

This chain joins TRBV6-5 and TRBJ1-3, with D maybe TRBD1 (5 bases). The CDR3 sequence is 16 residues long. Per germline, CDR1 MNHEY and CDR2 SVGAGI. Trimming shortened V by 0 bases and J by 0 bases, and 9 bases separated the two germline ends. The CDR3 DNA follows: TGTGCCAGCAGTTACTCAACAGGACACTCTGGAAACACCATATATTTT. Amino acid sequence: CASSYSTGHSGNTIYF.

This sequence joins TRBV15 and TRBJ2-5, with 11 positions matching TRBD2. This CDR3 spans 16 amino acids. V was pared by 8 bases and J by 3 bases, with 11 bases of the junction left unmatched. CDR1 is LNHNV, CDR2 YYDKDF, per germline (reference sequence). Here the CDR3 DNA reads TGTGCCACCGCGGGAAAGACTAGCGGGAAGGAAGAGACCCAGTACTTC. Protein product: CATAGKTSGKEETQYF.

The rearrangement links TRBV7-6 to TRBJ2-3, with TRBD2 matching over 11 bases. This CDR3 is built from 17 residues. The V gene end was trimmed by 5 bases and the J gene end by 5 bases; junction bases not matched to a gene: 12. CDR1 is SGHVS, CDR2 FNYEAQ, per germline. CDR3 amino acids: CASSLFGTSGGKDTQYF. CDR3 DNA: TGTGCCAGCAGCCTTTTCGGGACTAGCGGTGGGAAAGATACGCAGTATTTT.

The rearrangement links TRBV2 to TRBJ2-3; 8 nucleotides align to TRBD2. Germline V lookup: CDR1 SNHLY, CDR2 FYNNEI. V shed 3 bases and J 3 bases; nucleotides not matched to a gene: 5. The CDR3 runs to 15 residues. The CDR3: CASSDTSGRTDTQYF. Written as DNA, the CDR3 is TGTGCCAGCAGTGATACGAGCGGGAGAACAGATACGCAGTATTTT.

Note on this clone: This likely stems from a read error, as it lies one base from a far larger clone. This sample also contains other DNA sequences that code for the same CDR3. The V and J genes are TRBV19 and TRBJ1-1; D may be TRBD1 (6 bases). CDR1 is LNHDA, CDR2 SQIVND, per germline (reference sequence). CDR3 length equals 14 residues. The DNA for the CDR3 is TGTGCCAGCAGTATCGGACAGCCCGGCACTGAAGCTTTCTTT. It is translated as CASSIGQPGTEAFF.